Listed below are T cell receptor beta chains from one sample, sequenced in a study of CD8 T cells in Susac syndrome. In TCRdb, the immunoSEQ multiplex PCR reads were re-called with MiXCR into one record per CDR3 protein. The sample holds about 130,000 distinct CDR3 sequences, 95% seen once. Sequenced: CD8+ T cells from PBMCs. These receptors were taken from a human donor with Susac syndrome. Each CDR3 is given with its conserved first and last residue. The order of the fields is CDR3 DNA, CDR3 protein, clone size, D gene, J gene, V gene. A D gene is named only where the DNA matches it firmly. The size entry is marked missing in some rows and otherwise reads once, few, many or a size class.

CDR3nt: TGTGCCAGCAGTTACTCGATCGGGTTTCTAGGAGCTTTCTTT
CDR3aa: CASSYSIGFLGAFF
abundance: once
d_gene: .
j_gene: TRBJ1-1
v_gene: TRBV6-5

CDR3nt: TGCGCCAGCAGCCAGGGGGACAGATCCTACGAGCAGTACTTC
CDR3aa: CASSQGDRSYEQYF
abundance: .
d_gene: TRBD1
j_gene: TRBJ2-7
v_gene: TRBV4-1

CDR3nt: TGTGCCAGCAGCTTTTGGGTTTGGGAGACCCAGTACTTC
CDR3aa: CASSFWVWETQYF
abundance: .
d_gene: .
j_gene: TRBJ2-5
v_gene: TRBV11-3

CDR3nt: TGTGCCACCAGTGATTTGCTCGGTTGGCAGGGGGGGTCCTACGAGCAGTACTTC
CDR3aa: CATSDLLGWQGGSYEQYF
abundance: .
d_gene: .
j_gene: TRBJ2-7
v_gene: TRBV24-1

CDR3nt: TGTGCCACCGTCACACAGACGGGAGGCGAGCAGTACTTC
CDR3aa: CATVTQTGGEQYF
abundance: .
d_gene: TRBD2
j_gene: TRBJ2-7
v_gene: TRBV15

CDR3nt: TGTGCCACCAGCAGAACCGGGACAGGGGTGAATCAGCCCCAGCATTTT
CDR3aa: CATSRTGTGVNQPQHF
abundance: .
d_gene: TRBD1
j_gene: TRBJ1-5
v_gene: TRBV15

CDR3nt: TGCAGTGCCTCAGAGGGGGAGGGCAGGGTGAGCACTGAAGCTTTCTTT
CDR3aa: CSASEGEGRVSTEAFF
abundance: .
d_gene: .
j_gene: TRBJ1-1
v_gene: TRBV20-1

CDR3nt: TGCGCCAGCAGCCAAGAGGGCCGGACCTACTCCTACGAGCAGTACTTC
CDR3aa: CASSQEGRTYSYEQYF
abundance: .
d_gene: .
j_gene: TRBJ2-7
v_gene: TRBV4-1

CDR3nt: TGTGCCAGTAGTATAATCGCAACCCCGGACCACGAGCAGTACTTC
CDR3aa: CASSIIATPDHEQYF
abundance: .
d_gene: .
j_gene: TRBJ2-7
v_gene: TRBV19

CDR3nt: TGCGCCAGCAGCGCGGGACAGGGGGCGGAAGAGCAGTACTTC
CDR3aa: CASSAGQGAEEQYF
abundance: .
d_gene: TRBD1
j_gene: TRBJ2-7
v_gene: TRBV5-1

CDR3nt: TGTGCCACCAGCAGAGAGAACGTGAAGGAGGACACTGAAGCTTTCTTT
CDR3aa: CATSRENVKEDTEAFF
abundance: .
d_gene: .
j_gene: TRBJ1-1
v_gene: TRBV15

CDR3nt: TGTGCCACCAGCGACCCACAGGGTTACCACGAGCAGTACTTC
CDR3aa: CATSDPQGYHEQYF
abundance: .
d_gene: .
j_gene: TRBJ2-7
v_gene: TRBV15

CDR3nt: TGTGCCAGCAGCTTAGTACCGGGAGTGGGTGGTGAGCAGTTCTTC
CDR3aa: CASSLVPGVGGEQFF
abundance: .
d_gene: .
j_gene: TRBJ2-1
v_gene: TRBV11-2

CDR3nt: TGTGCCAGCAGCGATACGACTAGCGGGAGGGAGAACGGGGAGCTGTTTTTT
CDR3aa: CASSDTTSGRENGELFF
abundance: .
d_gene: TRBD2
j_gene: TRBJ2-2
v_gene: TRBV9

CDR3nt: TGTGCCACGCAGCAGGACTCCTACGAGCAGTACTTC
CDR3aa: CATQQDSYEQYF
abundance: .
d_gene: .
j_gene: TRBJ2-7
v_gene: TRBV12-3/TRBV12-4

CDR3nt: TGTGCCAGCAGCTTGGCCGGGGGATTGAACACTGAAGCTTTCTTT
CDR3aa: CASSLAGGLNTEAFF
abundance: .
d_gene: .
j_gene: TRBJ1-1
v_gene: TRBV5-8

CDR3nt: TGTGCCAGCAGTTGGGAGACACTGAACACCGGGGAGCTGTTTTTT
CDR3aa: CASSWETLNTGELFF
abundance: .
d_gene: .
j_gene: TRBJ2-2
v_gene: TRBV6-5

CDR3nt: TGCGCCAGCAGGTGGGGGGTAGTAGGTAACTATGGCTACACCTTC
CDR3aa: CASRWGVVGNYGYTF
abundance: .
d_gene: .
j_gene: TRBJ1-2
v_gene: TRBV4-1